This entry lists 21 T cell receptor beta chains sequenced from one sample in a study of Graves' ophthalmopathy and Graves' hyperthyroidism. Using RNA transcripts, the TCR beta CDR3 regions were amplified. HTBI primers primed a first-round RT-PCR, and a second-round multiplex PCR followed. One entry per CDR3 protein results from TCRdb running MiXCR on the multiplex PCR reads. The sample lists 500,000 to 700,000 distinct CDR3 sequences, 22% seen once, with more than 5.5% in the top ten. Sequencing was performed on peripheral blood. The receptors here all came from a woman younger than 30 with stable Graves' hyperthyroidism. Some clones in this sample may be carry-over from other donors' samples.

This clonotype was seen many times. V gene TRBV28 combines with J gene TRBJ2-2; D gene ambiguous. Germline CDR1 MDHEN, CDR2 SYDVKM. V shed 6 bases and J shed 4 bases, with 21 bases lying between them. This CDR3 is 17 amino acids long. The CDR3 nucleotides are TGTGCCAGCAGCCCCTCTCCCGGGTATAGCCGCACCGGGGAGCTGTTTTTT. Amino acids: CASSPSPGYSRTGELFF.

This clonotype showed up many times. The chain couples TRBV19 to TRBJ1-5; D is unclear. Germline-derived CDR1 and CDR2 are LNHDA and SQIVND (reference sequence). The CDR3 has 14 amino acids. With 7 bases removed from V and 3 bases from J, the gap between germline ends came to 13 bases. The CDR3 region is CASTFSGFNQPQHF. DNA of the CDR3: TGTGCCAGTACCTTTTCGGGGTTCAATCAGCCCCAGCATTTT. Using reference TRBV19 and TRBJ1-5 for the parts outside the CDR3, the full variable domain is DGGITQSPKYLFRKEGQNVTLSCEQNLNHDAMYWYRQDPGQGLRLIYYSQIVNDFQKGDIAEGYSVSREKKESFPLTVTSAQKNPTAFYLCASTFSGFNQPQHFGDGTRLSIL.

V is TRBV3-1 and J is TRBJ2-2; no clear D. V lost 3 bases to trimming and J lost 7 bases, with 6 bases between them. CDR1 and CDR2 from the germline V gene are LGHDT and YNNKEL (reference sequence). There are 12 residues in the CDR3. This chain's CDR3 is CASSQRSGELFF. CDR3 DNA: TGTGCCAGCAGCCAGAGAAGCGGGGAGCTGTTTTTT.

The V and J genes are TRBV15 and TRBJ2-5; possibly TRBD2 for D (5 bases). CDR3 length: 14 residues. CDR1 is LNHNV, CDR2 YYDKDF, per germline (reference sequence). Trimming took off 0 bases at V and 4 bases at J, with 9 bases between the two ends. The DNA for the CDR3 is TGTGCCACCAGCAGAGACCGGGATTCAGAGACCCAGTACTTC. Translated, it gives CATSRDRDSETQYF. Full variable domain (remainder filled in from reference TRBV15 and TRBJ2-5): DAMVIQNPRYQVTQFGKPVTLSCSQTLNHNVMYWYQQKSSQAPKLLFHYYDKDFNNEADTPDNFQSRRPNTSFCFLDIRSPGLGDTAMYLCATSRDRDSETQYFGPGTRLLVL.

This clonotype was counted a single time. A much larger clone lies a single base off, so this may be a read error. Because the CDR3 is missing its conserved closing phenylalanine or tryptophan, this is likely a read error. The chain couples TRBV9 to TRBJ1-2; the match to TRBD1 covers 7 bases. Germline V gene lookup returns CDR1 SGDLS and CDR2 YYNGEE. The CDR3 totals 15 residues. Losses at the gene ends were 0 bases for V and 8 bases for J; bases not matched to a gene: 10. CDR3 sequence: CASSVEARGTKGYTY. CDR3 coding DNA: TGTGCCAGCAGCGTAGAGGCCAGGGGGACTAAAGGCTACACCTAC.

This clonotype has a count of ten or more. J is TRBJ1-5 and V is TRBV7-8; D might be TRBD1 (6 bases). The CDR3 has 18 amino acids. Germline V gene data show CDR1 as SGHVS and CDR2 as FQNEAQ. V lost 5 bases and J 0 bases, leaving 20 bases between the germline ends. CDR3 sequence: CASSSRTAQVYSNQPQHF. For the CDR3, the DNA is TGTGCCAGCAGCAGTAGGACAGCTCAAGTATATAGCAATCAGCCCCAGCATTTT.

This clonotype has ten or more counts. The chain couples TRBV6-1 to TRBJ1-1; D is perhaps TRBD1 (6 bases). Trimming removed 2 bases at V and 0 bases at J, with 7 bases between. The CDR3 consists of 14 residues. Per the germline V gene, CDR1 is MNHNS and CDR2 is SASEGT. CDR3 protein: CASSETGMNTEAFF. The DNA for the CDR3 is TGTGCCAGCAGTGAAACAGGGATGAACACTGAAGCTTTCTTT.

The chain combines TRBV7-9 with TRBJ1-1; D is perhaps TRBD1 (6 bases). The CDR3 contains 14 residues. CDR1 is SEHNR and CDR2 is FQNEAQ in the germline V gene (reference sequence). V shed 5 bases and J shed 5 bases, with 15 bases lying between them. The CDR3 DNA reads as TGTGCCAGCAGCCATAACAGGGCAGGGACTGAAGCTTTCTTT. This sequence encodes CASSHNRAGTEAFF. Complete variable domain (other parts from reference TRBV7-9 and TRBJ1-1): DTGVSQNPRHKITKRGQNVTFRCDPISEHNRLYWYRQTLGQGPEFLTYFQNEAQLEKSRLLSDRFSAERPKGSFSTLEIQRTEQGDSAMYLCASSHNRAGTEAFFGQGTRLTVV.

This clonotype was seen repeatedly, ten times or more. CDR3: CASRSDINGELFF. DNA for the CDR3: TGCGCCAGCAGATCGGACATCAACGGGGAGCTGTTTTTT. The chain is built from TRBV5-1 and TRBJ2-2, with D possibly matching TRBD1 (5 bases). This CDR3 has 13 amino acids. V dropped 5 bases and J dropped 7 bases, with 12 bases sitting between them. Germline V gene sequence: CDR1 SGHRS, CDR2 YFSETQ.

The sample holds many counts of this clonotype. The chain uses TRBV7-2 and TRBJ2-7; D is perhaps TRBD1 (6 bases). The germline V and J ends were trimmed by 1 base and 2 bases, with 15 bases remaining between them. This CDR3 is built from 16 residues. CDR1 and CDR2 from the germline V gene are SGHTA and FQGNSA. CDR3 nucleotides: TGTGCCAGCAGCTTAGGGTTCCAGGGGAGCGCCTACGAGCAGTACTTC. As protein: CASSLGFQGSAYEQYF.

This clonotype appeared many times. CDR3 loop: CASSSLPGQMNTEAFF. The CDR3 nucleotides are TGTGCCAGTAGTAGCCTTCCGGGACAGATGAACACTGAAGCTTTCTTT. The rearrangement uses TRBV19 and TRBJ1-1, with TRBD1 matching 7 bases. V trimming: 4 bases; J trimming: 0 bases; junction bases outside the gene matches: 8. CDR1 and CDR2 from the germline V gene are LNHDA and SQIVND (reference sequence). The CDR3 has 16 residues.

The count of this clonotype is one. The chain has TRBV14 and TRBJ2-5, with D uncertain. CDR3 length: 15 residues. V lost 0 bases and J lost 0, with 8 bases in between. The germline V gene encodes CDR1 SGHDN and CDR2 FVKESK. In DNA form, the CDR3 reads TGTGCCAGCAGCCAAGAAGCGAACTACCAAGAGACCCAGTACTTC. Amino acids: CASSQEANYQETQYF.

This clonotype was found many times. The chain has TRBV10-1 and TRBJ2-2; D may be TRBD2 (6 bases). The germline V gene has CDR1 WNHNN and CDR2 SYGVQD (reference sequence). V lost 2 bases, J lost 3 bases, and 16 bases lay in between. CDR3 length: 17 residues. The CDR3 is CASSESGLGTHTGELFF. CDR3 in DNA: TGCGCCAGCAGTGAGAGCGGGCTGGGAACCCACACCGGGGAGCTGTTTTTT.

This rearrangement joins TRBV6-2 or TRBV6-3 to TRBJ2-7; 12 bases align to TRBD2. J was trimmed by 2 bases and V by 7 bases; bases with no gene match: 9. Germline assignment: CDR1 MNHEY and CDR2 SVGEGT. The CDR3 loop spans 16 amino acids. This chain's CDR3 is CASTGLAGRTPYEQYF. CDR3 sequence (DNA): TGTGCCAGCACCGGACTAGCGGGGAGGACCCCCTACGAGCAGTACTTC.

The rearrangement joins TRBV19 to TRBJ1-1; unclear D gene. Germline V gene data show CDR1 as LNHDA and CDR2 as SQIVND (reference sequence). The CDR3 covers 13 residues. Trimming removed 3 bases at V and 5 bases at J, with 10 bases between. CDR3 nucleotides: TGTGCCAGTAGTATTAATTGGTTTACTGAAGCTTTCTTT. This codes for CASSINWFTEAFF.

This clonotype was seen at least ten times. The chain couples TRBV6-1 to TRBJ1-1; D unclear. The CDR3 contains 12 residues. The germline V gene encodes CDR1 MNHNS and CDR2 SASEGT. Between the trimmed V and J ends, which lost 6 bases and 4 bases, there was a span of 9 bases. The CDR3 protein is CASSDWGTEAFF. CDR3 DNA sequence: TGTGCCAGCAGCGACTGGGGCACTGAAGCTTTCTTT.

The V gene is TRBV29-1, the J gene TRBJ1-2, with TRBD1 as a possible D gene (6 bases). The CDR3 contains 16 residues. Germline-derived CDR1 and CDR2 are SQVTM and ANQGSEA. Between the trimmed V and J ends, which lost 4 bases and 1 base, there was a span of 19 bases. CDR3 nucleotide sequence: TGCAGCGTTGGTTCCCGGGACACGGCCCATAACTATGGCTACACCTTC. It codes for CSVGSRDTAHNYGYTF.

This clonotype showed up many times. CDR3 in DNA: TGCAGTGCAACTAGCGGGAGTTACGAGCAGTACTTC. Translating it yields CSATSGSYEQYF. V usage is TRBV20-1 and J usage is TRBJ2-7; 11 bases are shared with TRBD2. Germline CDR1 is DFQATT and CDR2 is SNEGSKA (reference sequence). With V trimmed by 6 bases and J by 4 bases, 2 bases remained unmatched. This CDR3 has 12 residues.

This clonotype was seen more than once but under ten times. The J gene is TRBJ1-2, the V gene TRBV20-1, with D maybe TRBD1 (6 bases). The CDR3 spans 14 residues. V lost 6 bases to trimming and J lost 2 bases, with 16 bases between them. CDR1 DFQATT and CDR2 SNEGSKA come from the germline V gene (reference sequence). The CDR3 is CSARAGTWNYGYTF. The CDR3 DNA sequence: TGCAGTGCCCGCGCTGGGACATGGAACTATGGCTACACCTTC.

This clonotype was seen many times. The chain recombines TRBV10-3 with TRBJ1-1; TRBD1 matches 7 bases. Germline CDR1 reads ENHRY; CDR2 reads SYGVKD. The CDR3 is 14 amino acids. Losses at the gene ends were 7 bases for V and 2 bases for J; bases not matched to a gene: 7. This CDR3 reads CAIKPGQYNTEAFF. CDR3 bases: TGTGCCATCAAACCGGGACAGTACAACACTGAAGCTTTCTTT.

This clonotype was observed many times. V is TRBV6-5 and J is TRBJ1-2; D remains unclear. The V end lost 0 bases, the J end lost 5 bases, and 13 bases lay between the germline ends. The CDR3 is 15 residues long. The germline V gene has CDR1 MNHEY and CDR2 SVGAGI. CDR3 in amino acids: CASSYSPVPPYGYTF. The DNA of the CDR3 is TGTGCCAGCAGTTACTCGCCAGTTCCCCCTTATGGCTACACCTTC.